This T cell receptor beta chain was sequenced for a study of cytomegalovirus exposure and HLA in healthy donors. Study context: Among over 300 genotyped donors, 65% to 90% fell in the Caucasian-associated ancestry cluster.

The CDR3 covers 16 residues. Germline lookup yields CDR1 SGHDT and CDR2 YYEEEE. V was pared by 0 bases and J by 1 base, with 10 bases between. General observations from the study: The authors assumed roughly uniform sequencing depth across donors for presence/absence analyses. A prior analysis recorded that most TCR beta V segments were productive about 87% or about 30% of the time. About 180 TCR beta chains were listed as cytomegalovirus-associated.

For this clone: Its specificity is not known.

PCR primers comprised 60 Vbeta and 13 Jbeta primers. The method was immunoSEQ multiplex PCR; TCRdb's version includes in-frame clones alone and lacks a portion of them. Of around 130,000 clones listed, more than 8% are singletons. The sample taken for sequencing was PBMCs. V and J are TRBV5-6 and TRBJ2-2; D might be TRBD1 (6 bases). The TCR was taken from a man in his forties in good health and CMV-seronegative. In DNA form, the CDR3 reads TGTGCCAGCAGCTTGGGGACAGCGTGGAACACCGGGGAGCTGTTTTTT. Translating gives CASSLGTAWNTGELFF.